These T cell receptor beta chains were read from a single sample in a study of T cells in tuberculosis. Assay used: immunoSEQ multiplex PCR; TCRdb lists only in-frame clones, some missing. Here the sample spans about 38,000 clones, roughly 94% being singletons. Sequenced here: PBMCs, sampled at tuberculosis diagnosis. The receptors stem from an adult with tuberculosis. CDR3s leave out the opening cysteine and the closing phenylalanine or tryptophan.

j_call v_call cdr3_aa
TRBJ2-7 TRBV2 ASRPGPGQGAYEQY
TRBJ1-2 TRBV19 ASSIMTGGYYGYT
TRBJ1-4 TRBV30 AWSWGQDREKLF
TRBJ1-4 TRBV15 ATSRGQGQREKLF
TRBJ1-2 TRBV6-5 ASSYTLQGRASGYT
TRBJ1-1 TRBV5-1 ASRRGSGDTEAF
TRBJ1-1 TRBV25-1 ASSEYPDRAEAF
TRBJ2-1 TRBV27 ASSPSSGYYNEQF
TRBJ2-5 TRBV6-1 ASRRTGTFQETQY
TRBJ1-4 TRBV4-1 ASSQDKGLGEKLF
TRBJ1-4 TRBV2 ASSLGTGREKLF
TRBJ2-1 TRBV11-2 ASSSMRQGIGVQF
TRBJ2-1 TRBV28 ASAAYGGGDLEQGF